These T cell receptor beta chains were read from a single sample in a study of OX40 agonist ivuxolimab in advanced cancers. Clones were sequenced by immunoSEQ multiplex PCR, and TCRdb holds only the in-frame ones, with some missing. The data hold roughly 60,000 clones, with around 84% observed a single time. This material consisted of CD4+ or CD8+ T cells sorted from blood, taken in a trial of the OX40 agonist ivuxolimab. The source of these receptors is an adult with an advanced solid tumor such as melanoma, head and neck, liver or kidney cancer. The CDR3 runs from the conserved cysteine through the conserved F or W. Some rows mark clone size as missing; the rest say once, few, many or name a class of expanded clone.

>TRBJ1-5|-|TRBV6-1
CASSLTGAGEPQHF
>TRBJ2-7|-|TRBV30
CAWSPGTGSYEQYF
>TRBJ1-1|-|TRBV18
CASSPQGAFTEAFF
>TRBJ2-3|-|TRBV14
CASSHEKYTQYF
>TRBJ1-2|-|TRBV25-1
CASSRGWGYTF
>TRBJ1-2|once|TRBV28
CASKIYRVLDGYTF
>TRBJ2-3|-|TRBV6-4
CASSDTVTDTQYF
>TRBJ2-7|-|TRBV7-8
CASSLAGGSYEQYF
>TRBJ1-2|once|TRBV6-4
CASSDGQASGYTF
>TRBJ1-4|-|TRBV28
CASSLGFQGQEKLFF
>TRBJ2-3|few|TRBV7-7
CASSTGLARTDTQYF
>TRBJ2-5|-|TRBV11-2
CASTSQETQYF
>TRBJ2-1|-|TRBV5-1
CASSPRDFLGEQFF
>TRBJ2-5|-|TRBV10-3
CAISAQLQETQYF
>TRBJ1-4|once|TRBV28
CASSKGENEKLFF
>TRBJ2-1|-|TRBV5-4
CASSPRGGKSHNEQFF
>TRBJ2-7|-|TRBV19
CASSDPGGDRPYEQYF
>-|-|TRBV2
CASSEIAGVNEQYF
>TRBJ1-4|few|TRBV2
CASSRDRNEKLFF
>TRBJ1-1|-|TRBV6-1
CASRRAGGWDTEAFF
>TRBJ2-1|-|TRBV18
CASSPFISGQGDNEQFF
>TRBJ2-1|-|TRBV6-5
CASRRLAGLGEQFF
>TRBJ2-7|many|TRBV21-1
CASSNPGSGQYF
>TRBJ2-7|-|TRBV6-5
CASSPDRDYEQYF
>TRBJ1-6|-|TRBV5-1
CASRQDFSYNSPLHF
>TRBJ2-1|-|TRBV7-9
CASSAPGQGTNEQFF
>TRBJ1-1|-|TRBV5-1
CASSFRYHTEAFF
>TRBJ2-5|-|TRBV6-1
CASSQQGLQTQYF
>TRBJ2-1|-|TRBV2
CASRSVEEQFF
>TRBJ2-1|-|TRBV7-3
CASSSNRGAEQFF
>TRBJ1-2|-|TRBV20-1
CSARGTGDTF
>TRBJ2-3|-|TRBV5-1
CASSSGTGVGTDTQYF
>TRBJ2-1|-|TRBV28
CASSLPGAGGRNEQFF
>TRBJ1-1|-|TRBV6-5
CASSYAGADTEAFF
>TRBJ2-4|-|TRBV4-2
CASSQAEGAVKNIQYF
>TRBJ2-1|-|TRBV6-1
CASSEIASDEQFF
>TRBJ2-5|-|TRBV29-1
CSVRHLETQYF
>TRBJ2-7|-|TRBV5-1
CASSGARTRSEQYF
>TRBJ2-3|-|TRBV6-1
CASSEGRGTDTQYF
>TRBJ1-1|-|TRBV18
CASSEAGRMNTEAFF
>TRBJ1-2|-|TRBV9
CASSVAGLKDGYTF
>TRBJ2-2|-|TRBV30
CAWSVGTGFVGELFF
>TRBJ2-4|-|TRBV25-1
CASSEYVGARRKNIQYF
>TRBJ1-1|-|TRBV19
CASSLRQGGRSTEAFF
>TRBJ2-2|once|TRBV29-1
CSVSTGAGELFF
>TRBJ1-5|once|TRBV6-1
CASSEVGGRGQPQHF
>TRBJ1-2|-|TRBV15
CATSRENRDGYTF
>TRBJ2-5|-|TRBV5-1
CASSSGRGRETQYF
>TRBJ2-1|-|TRBV4-3
CASSQVERAEQFF
>TRBJ2-3|once|TRBV5-1
CASRPQRALTDTQYF
>TRBJ2-3|-|TRBV7-3
CASSLGLETDTQYF
>TRBJ1-1|-|TRBV10-3
CAISEGGTEAFF
>TRBJ2-1|-|TRBV29-1
CSVDSPVAGGNEQFF
>TRBJ2-1|-|TRBV5-1
CASSLETSARGGSEFF
>TRBJ2-3|-|TRBV2
CASSVAGGRDTQYF